These T cell receptor beta chains were read from a single sample in a study of blood T cell repertoires in COVID-19. The protocol was immunoSEQ multiplex PCR, while the TCRdb copy is restricted to in-frame clones and leaves out a portion. The sample holds around 140,000 clones, 87% seen once. Sequencing used peripheral blood. The origin of the receptors is a man older than 75 with acute or convalescent COVID-19. Both conserved end residues are part of each CDR3. D genes are given only for firm matches. Clone size is not always given. Where it is, it says once, few, many or a class for expanded clones.

V gene: TRBV14; clone size: .; D gene: .; J gene: TRBJ2-7; CDR3 protein: CASSNALQGSSYEQYF; CDR3 DNA: TGTGCCAGCAGCAATGCCCTACAGGGTTCCTCCTACGAGCAGTACTTC
V gene: TRBV11-2; clone size: once; D gene: .; J gene: TRBJ2-5; CDR3 protein: CASSPIGVSQETQYF; CDR3 DNA: TGTGCCAGCAGCCCAATCGGGGTCTCTCAAGAGACCCAGTACTTC
V gene: TRBV28; clone size: .; D gene: TRBD2; J gene: TRBJ2-1; CDR3 protein: CASSIGSGRALVSSNEQFF; CDR3 DNA: TGTGCCAGCAGTATAGGTAGCGGGAGGGCCCTCGTGTCATCCAATGAGCAGTTCTTC
V gene: TRBV27; clone size: .; D gene: TRBD1; J gene: TRBJ1-6; CDR3 protein: CASSLTTGSNSPLHF; CDR3 DNA: TGTGCCAGCAGTTTAACGACAGGGTCAAATTCACCCCTCCACTTT
V gene: TRBV9; clone size: few; D gene: TRBD1; J gene: TRBJ1-2; CDR3 protein: CASTLGGITNYGYTF; CDR3 DNA: TGTGCCAGCACCCTAGGGGGCATTACTAACTATGGCTACACCTTC
V gene: TRBV5-4; clone size: .; D gene: TRBD2; J gene: TRBJ2-7; CDR3 protein: CASSLSSGRREQYF; CDR3 DNA: TGTGCCAGCAGCCTTTCTAGCGGAAGGAGAGAGCAGTACTTC
V gene: TRBV4-1; clone size: .; D gene: TRBD1; J gene: TRBJ1-3; CDR3 protein: CASSPQLRGTSGNTIYF; CDR3 DNA: TGCGCCAGCAGCCCACAACTCAGGGGGACCTCTGGAAACACCATATATTTT
V gene: TRBV7-2; clone size: .; D gene: .; J gene: TRBJ2-7; CDR3 protein: CASSLASRGAQDEQYF; CDR3 DNA: TGTGCCAGCAGCTTAGCAAGTCGGGGGGCACAAGACGAGCAGTACTTC
V gene: TRBV19; clone size: .; D gene: .; J gene: TRBJ1-6; CDR3 protein: CASQGTNKFSPLHF; CDR3 DNA: TGTGCCAGCCAAGGGACAAATAAATTTTCACCCCTCCACTTT
V gene: TRBV29-1; clone size: .; D gene: TRBD2; J gene: TRBJ2-7; CDR3 protein: CSVRGGGEQYF; CDR3 DNA: TGCAGCGTTCGCGGGGGAGGCGAGCAGTACTTC
V gene: TRBV25-1; clone size: few; D gene: .; J gene: TRBJ2-2; CDR3 protein: CASSMDRNTGELFF; CDR3 DNA: TGTGCCAGCAGCATGGACAGGAACACCGGGGAGCTGTTTTTT
V gene: TRBV6-5; clone size: .; D gene: TRBD1; J gene: TRBJ1-6; CDR3 protein: CASRDRGGNSPLHF; CDR3 DNA: TGTGCCAGCCGGGACAGGGGTGGAAATTCACCCCTCCACTTT
V gene: TRBV5-1; clone size: .; D gene: TRBD2; J gene: TRBJ2-1; CDR3 protein: CASSLPGGNEQFF; CDR3 DNA: TGCGCCAGCAGCCTCCCGGGGGGCAATGAGCAGTTCTTC
V gene: TRBV5-1; clone size: .; D gene: .; J gene: TRBJ2-2; CDR3 protein: CASITQPNTGELFF; CDR3 DNA: TGCGCCAGCATCACACAACCGAACACCGGGGAGCTGTTTTTT
V gene: TRBV5-1; clone size: .; D gene: TRBD1; J gene: TRBJ1-2; CDR3 protein: CASGTGESYGYTF; CDR3 DNA: TGCGCCAGCGGGACAGGGGAAAGCTATGGCTACACCTTC
V gene: TRBV19; clone size: .; D gene: TRBD2; J gene: TRBJ2-7; CDR3 protein: CASQSAGGPNEQYF; CDR3 DNA: TGTGCCAGTCAGTCGGCGGGAGGGCCCAACGAGCAGTACTTC
V gene: TRBV3-1/TRBV3-2; clone size: .; D gene: TRBD1; J gene: TRBJ2-1; CDR3 protein: CASSQRTGENEQFF; CDR3 DNA: TGTGCCAGCAGCCAAAGGACAGGGGAAAATGAGCAGTTCTTC
V gene: TRBV7-6; clone size: .; D gene: .; J gene: TRBJ2-1; CDR3 protein: CASSSMESSYNEQFF; CDR3 DNA: TGTGCCAGCAGCTCAATGGAGAGCTCCTACAATGAGCAGTTCTTC
V gene: TRBV28; clone size: .; D gene: TRBD1; J gene: TRBJ2-5; CDR3 protein: CASSLTGTGGLKTQYF; CDR3 DNA: TGTGCCAGCAGTTTAACCGGGACAGGGGGTCTAAAGACCCAGTACTTC
V gene: TRBV7-2; clone size: .; D gene: .; J gene: TRBJ1-5; CDR3 protein: CASSPEPGNQPQHF; CDR3 DNA: TGTGCCAGCAGCCCCGAGCCGGGGAATCAGCCCCAGCATTTT
V gene: TRBV7-8; clone size: .; D gene: .; J gene: TRBJ1-1; CDR3 protein: CASSLAQGINGEAFF; CDR3 DNA: TGTGCCAGCAGCTTAGCGCAGGGCATAAATGGTGAAGCTTTCTTT
V gene: TRBV5-1; clone size: .; D gene: .; J gene: TRBJ1-2; CDR3 protein: CASSSPGHTGGYTF; CDR3 DNA: TGCGCCAGCAGCTCCCCGGGACACACAGGTGGCTACACCTTC
V gene: TRBV15; clone size: .; D gene: TRBD1; J gene: TRBJ1-5; CDR3 protein: CATSSRDRVNQPQHF; CDR3 DNA: TGTGCCACCAGCAGCCGGGACAGGGTCAATCAGCCCCAGCATTTT
V gene: TRBV19; clone size: .; D gene: TRBD1; J gene: TRBJ1-1; CDR3 protein: CASRDRALGAFF; CDR3 DNA: TGTGCCAGTAGGGACAGGGCTCTGGGAGCTTTCTTT
V gene: TRBV7-8; clone size: .; D gene: TRBD1; J gene: TRBJ2-7; CDR3 protein: CASSLLGQGNYEQYF; CDR3 DNA: TGTGCCAGCAGCTTATTGGGACAGGGAAACTACGAGCAGTACTTC
V gene: TRBV28; clone size: .; D gene: TRBD1; J gene: TRBJ1-6; CDR3 protein: CASSLLRGPGSPLHF; CDR3 DNA: TGTGCCAGCAGTTTACTCAGGGGGCCCGGTTCACCCCTCCACTTT
V gene: TRBV7-9; clone size: few; D gene: TRBD1; J gene: TRBJ1-1; CDR3 protein: CASSLNYGQGPFF; CDR3 DNA: TGTGCCAGCAGCCTAAATTACGGACAGGGTCCTTTCTTT
V gene: TRBV27; clone size: .; D gene: .; J gene: TRBJ1-1; CDR3 protein: CASSSNRVPPRAFF; CDR3 DNA: TGTGCCAGCAGTTCAAACCGGGTTCCGCCCCGAGCTTTCTTT
V gene: TRBV4-2; clone size: .; D gene: .; J gene: TRBJ2-3; CDR3 protein: CASSLTGQTSTDTQYF; CDR3 DNA: TGTGCCAGCAGCCTCACAGGACAGACCTCCACAGATACGCAGTATTTT
V gene: TRBV5-6; clone size: once; D gene: .; J gene: TRBJ2-1; CDR3 protein: CASLLSGEQFF; CDR3 DNA: TGTGCCAGCCTCTTGTCCGGTGAGCAGTTCTTC
V gene: TRBV24-1; clone size: .; D gene: TRBD1; J gene: TRBJ2-1; CDR3 protein: CATSVLEAGGNNEQFF; CDR3 DNA: TGTGCCACCAGTGTCCTGGAGGCAGGGGGAAACAATGAGCAGTTCTTC
V gene: TRBV28; clone size: .; D gene: TRBD2; J gene: TRBJ2-5; CDR3 protein: CATGGPGRVQETQYF; CDR3 DNA: TGTGCCACGGGGGGTCCCGGTCGTGTCCAAGAGACCCAGTACTTC
V gene: TRBV6-6; clone size: .; D gene: .; J gene: TRBJ2-5; CDR3 protein: CASSYGEVETQYF; CDR3 DNA: TGTGCCAGCAGTTACGGGGAGGTGGAGACCCAGTACTTC
V gene: TRBV7-8; clone size: once; D gene: TRBD1; J gene: TRBJ1-5; CDR3 protein: CASSLSGQGAQPQHF; CDR3 DNA: TGTGCCAGCAGCTTAAGCGGACAGGGGGCACAGCCCCAGCATTTT
V gene: TRBV19; clone size: .; D gene: .; J gene: TRBJ1-5; CDR3 protein: CASSIQGYSNQPQHF; CDR3 DNA: TGTGCCAGTAGTATACAGGGTTATAGCAATCAGCCCCAGCATTTT
V gene: TRBV21-1; clone size: .; D gene: .; J gene: TRBJ2-3; CDR3 protein: CASSKRQRGTDTQYF; CDR3 DNA: TGTGCCAGCAGCAAACGCCAGCGGGGCACAGATACGCAGTATTTT
V gene: TRBV5-6; clone size: .; D gene: TRBD1; J gene: TRBJ1-5; CDR3 protein: CASSRRGTGGIDQPQHF; CDR3 DNA: TGTGCCAGCAGCCGGAGAGGGACAGGGGGAATAGATCAGCCCCAGCATTTT
V gene: TRBV6-5; clone size: few; D gene: TRBD1; J gene: TRBJ2-7; CDR3 protein: CASYSRDRGYEQYF; CDR3 DNA: TGTGCCAGCTATAGCCGGGACAGGGGATACGAGCAGTACTTC
V gene: TRBV2; clone size: .; D gene: TRBD1; J gene: TRBJ1-2; CDR3 protein: CASSVDRVDYGYTF; CDR3 DNA: TGTGCCAGCAGTGTGGACAGGGTGGACTATGGCTACACCTTC
V gene: TRBV28; clone size: .; D gene: TRBD1; J gene: TRBJ1-6; CDR3 protein: CASVVGTGGNSPLHF; CDR3 DNA: TGTGCCAGCGTAGTCGGGACAGGGGGAAATTCACCCCTCCACTTT
V gene: TRBV20-1; clone size: once; D gene: TRBD2; J gene: TRBJ2-5; CDR3 protein: CSASIAGTQETQYF; CDR3 DNA: TGCAGTGCTAGTATAGCGGGGACGCAAGAGACCCAGTACTTC
V gene: TRBV6-5; clone size: many; D gene: TRBD1; J gene: TRBJ2-7; CDR3 protein: CASSIGDRGRKEQYF; CDR3 DNA: TGTGCCAGCAGTATAGGGGACAGGGGGCGCAAGGAGCAGTACTTC
V gene: TRBV4-2; clone size: few; D gene: .; J gene: TRBJ1-5; CDR3 protein: CASSQGGSNQPQHF; CDR3 DNA: TGTGCCAGCAGCCAAGGAGGTAGCAATCAGCCCCAGCATTTT
V gene: TRBV7-6; clone size: .; D gene: TRBD2; J gene: TRBJ2-2; CDR3 protein: CASSLVSGLAAGELFF; CDR3 DNA: TGTGCCAGCAGCTTAGTCTCGGGACTAGCTGCCGGGGAGCTGTTTTTT
V gene: TRBV11-2; clone size: once; D gene: .; J gene: TRBJ1-2; CDR3 protein: CASSPRGGSYYGYTF; CDR3 DNA: TGTGCCAGCAGCCCCCGGGGGGGGTCCTACTATGGCTACACCTTC
V gene: TRBV15; clone size: .; D gene: TRBD1; J gene: TRBJ1-5; CDR3 protein: CATSRDTGANQPQHF; CDR3 DNA: TGTGCCACCAGCAGAGATACAGGGGCCAATCAGCCCCAGCATTTT
V gene: TRBV5-1; clone size: .; D gene: TRBD2; J gene: TRBJ2-6; CDR3 protein: CASSLGAGGATGANVLTF; CDR3 DNA: TGCGCCAGCAGCTTGGGTGCGGGGGGGGCCACCGGGGCCAACGTCCTGACTTTC
V gene: TRBV3-1/TRBV3-2; clone size: once; D gene: .; J gene: TRBJ1-3; CDR3 protein: CASSHRAGNTIYF; CDR3 DNA: TGTGCCAGCAGCCACCGAGCTGGAAACACCATATATTTT
V gene: TRBV9; clone size: .; D gene: TRBD2; J gene: TRBJ2-3; CDR3 protein: CASSPWRGGTDTQYF; CDR3 DNA: TGTGCCAGCAGCCCGTGGCGGGGGGGCACAGATACGCAGTATTTT
V gene: TRBV27; clone size: .; D gene: .; J gene: TRBJ1-5; CDR3 protein: CASSMSGVGNQPQHF; CDR3 DNA: TGTGCCAGCAGTATGTCAGGGGTAGGCAATCAGCCCCAGCATTTT
V gene: TRBV2; clone size: .; D gene: TRBD2; J gene: TRBJ2-2; CDR3 protein: CASSSGGANTGELFF; CDR3 DNA: TGTGCCAGCAGTTCGGGAGGCGCGAACACCGGGGAGCTGTTTTTT
V gene: TRBV2; clone size: once; D gene: TRBD1; J gene: TRBJ2-7; CDR3 protein: CASRGTGEYREQYF; CDR3 DNA: TGTGCCAGCAGGGGGACAGGGGAGTATCGCGAGCAGTACTTC
V gene: TRBV24-1; clone size: .; D gene: TRBD1; J gene: TRBJ2-5; CDR3 protein: CATSDYGQGQETQYF; CDR3 DNA: TGTGCCACCAGTGATTATGGACAGGGGCAAGAGACCCAGTACTTC
V gene: TRBV2; clone size: once; D gene: .; J gene: TRBJ2-7; CDR3 protein: CASSGGHLTYEQYF; CDR3 DNA: TGTGCCAGCAGTGGGGGACACCTAACCTACGAGCAGTACTTC
V gene: TRBV10-3; clone size: .; D gene: .; J gene: TRBJ2-3; CDR3 protein: CAGRGPEATDTQYF; CDR3 DNA: TGTGCCGGCCGAGGGCCTGAAGCGACAGATACGCAGTATTTT